This record covers a single TCR beta chain. Clones were sequenced by immunoSEQ multiplex PCR, and TCRdb holds only the in-frame ones, with some missing. The sample shows 3,200 or so clones, 82% of them seen only once. This CDR3 spans 16 amino acids. Germline V gene sequence: CDR1 LGHNT, CDR2 FRNRAP. Trimming took 2 bases from V and 7 from J; bases not matched to a gene: 10. The record originates from a study of hypomethylating agent response in myelodysplastic syndrome. Study-wide context: Patients with neither complete response nor hematologic improvement were classed non-responders.

Here the sequenced sample was bone marrow, taken before or after starting hypomethylating agent treatment for myelodysplastic syndrome (not recorded which). The genes are TRBV12-5 and TRBJ1-4, with 7 positions matching TRBD1. The clonotype comes from a human donor with myelodysplastic syndrome. CDR3 region: CASGLTPTGFGEKLFF. DNA for the CDR3: TGTGCTAGTGGTTTGACCCCGACAGGGTTTGGTGAAAAACTGTTTTTT.